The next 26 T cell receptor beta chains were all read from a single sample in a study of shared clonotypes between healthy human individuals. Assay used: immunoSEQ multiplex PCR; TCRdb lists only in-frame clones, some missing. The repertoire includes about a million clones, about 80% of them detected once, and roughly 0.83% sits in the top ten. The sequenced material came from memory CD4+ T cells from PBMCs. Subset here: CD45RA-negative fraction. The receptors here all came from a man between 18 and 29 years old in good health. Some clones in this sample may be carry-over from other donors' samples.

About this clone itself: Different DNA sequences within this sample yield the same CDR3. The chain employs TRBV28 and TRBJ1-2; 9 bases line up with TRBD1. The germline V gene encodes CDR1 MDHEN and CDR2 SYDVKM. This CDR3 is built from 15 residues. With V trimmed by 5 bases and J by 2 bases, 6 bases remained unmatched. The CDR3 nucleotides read TGTGCCAGCAGTCCCCCCGACAGGGGGAACTATGGCTACACCTTC. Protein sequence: CASSPPDRGNYGYTF.

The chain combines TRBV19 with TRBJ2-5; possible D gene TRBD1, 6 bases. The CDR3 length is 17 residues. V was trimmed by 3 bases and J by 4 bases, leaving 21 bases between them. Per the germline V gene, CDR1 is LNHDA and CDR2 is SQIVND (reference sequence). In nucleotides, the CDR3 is TGTGCCAGTAGTATGCGCCAGGGGTTAAGGGGTCCAGAGACCCAGTACTTC. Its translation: CASSMRQGLRGPETQYF.

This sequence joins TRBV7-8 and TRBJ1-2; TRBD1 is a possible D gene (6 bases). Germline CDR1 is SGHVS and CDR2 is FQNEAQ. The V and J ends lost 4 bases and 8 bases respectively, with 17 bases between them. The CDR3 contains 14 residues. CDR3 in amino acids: CASSSYRTVGGYTF. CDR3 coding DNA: TGTGCCAGCAGCTCATATCGGACAGTAGGAGGCTACACCTTC. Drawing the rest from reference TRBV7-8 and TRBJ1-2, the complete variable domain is GAGVSQSPRYKVAKRGQDVALRCDPISGHVSLFWYQQALGQGPEFLTYFQNEAQLDKSGLPSDRFFAERPEGSVSTLKIQRTQQEDSAVYLCASSSYRTVGGYTFGSGTRLTVV.

The CDR3 DNA reads TGTGCCAGCAGCTTAGCGGCGGCGTCCTACAATGAGCAGTTCTTC. Amino acid sequence: CASSLAAASYNEQFF. The J gene is TRBJ2-1, the V gene TRBV11-2; D unresolved. Germline loops: CDR1 SGHAT, CDR2 FQNNGV. The CDR3 is made up of 15 amino acids. V was trimmed by 1 base and J by 1 base, leaving 8 bases between them. The full variable domain, rest sourced from reference TRBV11-2 and TRBJ2-1, is EAGVAQSPRYKIIEKRQSVAFWCNPISGHATLYWYQQILGQGPKLLIQFQNNGVVDDSQLPKDRFSAERLKGVDSTLKIQPAKLEDSAVYLCASSLAAASYNEQFFGPGTRLTVL.

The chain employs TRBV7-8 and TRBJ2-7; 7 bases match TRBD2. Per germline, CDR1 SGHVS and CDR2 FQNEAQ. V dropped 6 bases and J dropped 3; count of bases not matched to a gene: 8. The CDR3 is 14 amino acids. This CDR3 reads CASSRWASGYEQYF. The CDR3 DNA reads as TGTGCCAGCAGTAGGTGGGCTAGCGGCTACGAGCAGTACTTC.

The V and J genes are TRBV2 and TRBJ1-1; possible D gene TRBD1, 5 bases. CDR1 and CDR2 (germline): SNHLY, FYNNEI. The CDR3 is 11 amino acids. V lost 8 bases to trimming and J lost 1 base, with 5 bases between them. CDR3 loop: CASGGNTEAFF. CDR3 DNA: TGTGCCAGCGGGGGGAACACTGAAGCTTTCTTT.

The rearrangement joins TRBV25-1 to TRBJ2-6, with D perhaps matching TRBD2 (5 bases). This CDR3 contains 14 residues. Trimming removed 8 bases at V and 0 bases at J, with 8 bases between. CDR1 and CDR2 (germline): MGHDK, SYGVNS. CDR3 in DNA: TGTGCCAGCGGACTCAGCTCTGGGGCCAACGTCCTGACTTTC. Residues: CASGLSSGANVLTF.

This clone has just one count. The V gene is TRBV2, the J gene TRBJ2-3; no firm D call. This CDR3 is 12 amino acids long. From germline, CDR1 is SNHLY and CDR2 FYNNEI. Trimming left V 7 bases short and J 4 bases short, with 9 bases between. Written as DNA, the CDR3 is TGTGCCAGCACCCTAGTACCAGATACGCAGTATTTT. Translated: CASTLVPDTQYF.

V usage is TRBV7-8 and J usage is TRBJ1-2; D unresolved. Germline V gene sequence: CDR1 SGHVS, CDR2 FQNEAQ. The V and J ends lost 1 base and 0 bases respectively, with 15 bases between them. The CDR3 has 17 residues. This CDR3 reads CASSLVGRILANYGYTF. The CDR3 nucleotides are TGTGCCAGCAGCTTAGTAGGGAGGATATTAGCTAACTATGGCTACACCTTC.

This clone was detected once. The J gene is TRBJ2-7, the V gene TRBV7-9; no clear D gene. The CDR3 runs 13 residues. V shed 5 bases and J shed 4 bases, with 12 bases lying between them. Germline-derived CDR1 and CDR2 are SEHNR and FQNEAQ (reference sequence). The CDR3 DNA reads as TGTGCCAGCAGCCTTACGGCAGGTTACGAGCAGTACTTC. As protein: CASSLTAGYEQYF.

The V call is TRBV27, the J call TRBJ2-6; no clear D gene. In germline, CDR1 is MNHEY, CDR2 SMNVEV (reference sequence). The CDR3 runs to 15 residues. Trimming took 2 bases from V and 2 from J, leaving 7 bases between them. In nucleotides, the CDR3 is TGTGCCAGCAGTTTACGGTGGCCTGGGGCCAACGTCCTGACTTTC. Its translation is CASSLRWPGANVLTF.

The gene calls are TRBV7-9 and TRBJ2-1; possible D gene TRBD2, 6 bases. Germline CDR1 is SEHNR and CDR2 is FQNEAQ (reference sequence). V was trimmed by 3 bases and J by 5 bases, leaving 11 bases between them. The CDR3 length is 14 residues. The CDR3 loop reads CASSFWRENNEQFF. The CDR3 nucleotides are TGTGCCAGCAGCTTCTGGCGGGAAAACAATGAGCAGTTCTTC. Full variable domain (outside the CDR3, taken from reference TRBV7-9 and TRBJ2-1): DTGVSQNPRHKITKRGQNVTFRCDPISEHNRLYWYRQTLGQGPEFLTYFQNEAQLEKSRLLSDRFSAERPKGSFSTLEIQRTEQGDSAMYLCASSFWRENNEQFFGPGTRLTVL.

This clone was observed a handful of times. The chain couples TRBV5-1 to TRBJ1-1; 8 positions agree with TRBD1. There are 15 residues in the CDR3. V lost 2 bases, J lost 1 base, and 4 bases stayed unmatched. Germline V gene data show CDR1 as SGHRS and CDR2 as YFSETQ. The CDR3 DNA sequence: TGCGCCAGCAGCTTCCTGACAGGGGAGAACACTGAAGCTTTCTTT. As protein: CASSFLTGENTEAFF.

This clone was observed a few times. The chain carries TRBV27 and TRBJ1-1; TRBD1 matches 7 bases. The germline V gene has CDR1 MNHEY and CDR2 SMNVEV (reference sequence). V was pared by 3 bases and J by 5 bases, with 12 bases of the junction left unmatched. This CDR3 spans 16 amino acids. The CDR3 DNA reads TGTGCCAGCAGTTTGGGCAAAGAGACAGGGCGGACTGAAGCTTTCTTT. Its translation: CASSLGKETGRTEAFF.

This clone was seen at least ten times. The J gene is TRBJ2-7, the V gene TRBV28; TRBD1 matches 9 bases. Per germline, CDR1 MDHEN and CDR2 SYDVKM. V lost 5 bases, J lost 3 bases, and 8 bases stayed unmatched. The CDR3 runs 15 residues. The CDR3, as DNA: TGTGCCAGCAGTCCTCCGGGACAGGGCTACTACGAGCAGTACTTC. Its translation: CASSPPGQGYYEQYF.

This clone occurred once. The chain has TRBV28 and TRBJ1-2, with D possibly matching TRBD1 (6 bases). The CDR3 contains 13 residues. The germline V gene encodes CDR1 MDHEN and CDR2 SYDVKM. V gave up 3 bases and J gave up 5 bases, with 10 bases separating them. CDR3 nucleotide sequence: TGTGCCAGCAGTTTGTCAGGGGTATATGGCTACACCTTC. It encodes CASSLSGVYGYTF.

The CDR3: CASSLGVGSGANVLTF. The CDR3 nucleotides read TGTGCCAGCAGCCTCGGGGTGGGCTCTGGGGCCAACGTCCTGACTTTC. The gene calls are TRBV11-3 and TRBJ2-6, with D perhaps matching TRBD2 (5 bases). Germline V gene data show CDR1 as SGHNT and CDR2 as YENEEA. Deletions cut 5 bases from V and 0 bases from J, with 11 bases between. The CDR3 length is 16 residues.

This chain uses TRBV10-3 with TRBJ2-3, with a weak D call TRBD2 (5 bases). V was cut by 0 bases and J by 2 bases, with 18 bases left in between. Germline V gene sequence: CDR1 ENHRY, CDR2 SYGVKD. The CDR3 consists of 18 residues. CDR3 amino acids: CAISESLFGDHYTDTQYF. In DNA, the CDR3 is TGTGCCATCAGTGAGTCTTTGTTCGGGGATCACTACACAGATACGCAGTATTTT.

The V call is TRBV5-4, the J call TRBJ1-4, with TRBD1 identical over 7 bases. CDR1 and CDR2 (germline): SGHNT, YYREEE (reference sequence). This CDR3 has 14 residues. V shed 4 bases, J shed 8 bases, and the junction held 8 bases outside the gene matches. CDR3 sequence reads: CASSQTGVREKLFF. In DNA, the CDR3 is TGTGCCAGCAGCCAAACAGGGGTTAGGGAAAAACTGTTTTTT.

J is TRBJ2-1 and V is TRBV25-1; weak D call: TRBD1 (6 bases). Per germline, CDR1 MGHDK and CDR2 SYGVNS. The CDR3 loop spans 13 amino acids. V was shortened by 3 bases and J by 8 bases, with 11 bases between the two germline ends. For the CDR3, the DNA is TGTGCCAGCAGTGAGGGACAACTCGATGAGCAGTTCTTC. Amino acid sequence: CASSEGQLDEQFF.

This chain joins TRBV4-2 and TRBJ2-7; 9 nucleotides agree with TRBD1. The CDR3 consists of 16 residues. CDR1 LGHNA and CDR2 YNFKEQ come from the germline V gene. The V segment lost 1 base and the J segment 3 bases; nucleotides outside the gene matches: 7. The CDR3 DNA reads TGTGCCAGCAGCCAAGCATGGACAGGGGTTTACTACGAGCAGTACTTC. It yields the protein CASSQAWTGVYYEQYF.

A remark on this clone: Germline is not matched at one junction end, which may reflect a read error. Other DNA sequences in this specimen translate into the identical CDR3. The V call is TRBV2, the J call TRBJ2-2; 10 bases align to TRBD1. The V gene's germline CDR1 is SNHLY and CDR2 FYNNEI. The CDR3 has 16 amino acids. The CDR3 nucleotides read TGCGCCAGCTCCGGGACAGGGGTCGGTCTCACCGGGGAGCTGCTTTTT. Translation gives CASSGTGVGLTGELLF.

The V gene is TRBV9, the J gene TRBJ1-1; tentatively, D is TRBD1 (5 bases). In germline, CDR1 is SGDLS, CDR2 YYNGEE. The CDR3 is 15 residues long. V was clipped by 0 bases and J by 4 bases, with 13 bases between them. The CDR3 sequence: CASSVGAGQGTEAFF. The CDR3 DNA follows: TGTGCCAGCAGCGTAGGTGCGGGGCAGGGCACTGAAGCTTTCTTT.

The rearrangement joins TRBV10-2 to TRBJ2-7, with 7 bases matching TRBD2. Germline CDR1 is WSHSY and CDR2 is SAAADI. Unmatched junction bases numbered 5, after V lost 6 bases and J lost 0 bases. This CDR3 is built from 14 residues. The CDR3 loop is CASSKREISYEQYF. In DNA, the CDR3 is TGCGCCAGCAGCAAGCGGGAAATCTCCTACGAGCAGTACTTC.

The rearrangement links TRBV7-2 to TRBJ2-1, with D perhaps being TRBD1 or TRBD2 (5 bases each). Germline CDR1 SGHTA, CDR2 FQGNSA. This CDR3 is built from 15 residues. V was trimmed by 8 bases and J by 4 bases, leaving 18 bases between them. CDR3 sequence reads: CASCPGHSGYNEQFF. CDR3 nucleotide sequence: TGTGCCAGCTGCCCAGGACATTCGGGATACAATGAGCAGTTCTTC. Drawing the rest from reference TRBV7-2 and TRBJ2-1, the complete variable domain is GAGVSQSPSNKVTEKGKDVELRCDPISGHTALYWYRQSLGQGLEFLIYFQGNSAPDKSGLPSDRFSAERTGGSVSTLTIQRTQQEDSAVYLCASCPGHSGYNEQFFGPGTRLTVL.

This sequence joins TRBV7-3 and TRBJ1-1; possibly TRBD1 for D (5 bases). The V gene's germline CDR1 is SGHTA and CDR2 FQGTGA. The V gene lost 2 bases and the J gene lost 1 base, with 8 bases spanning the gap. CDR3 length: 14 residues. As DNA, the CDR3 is TGTGCCAGCAGCTTAGAAGGACAGAACACTGAAGCTTTCTTT. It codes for CASSLEGQNTEAFF. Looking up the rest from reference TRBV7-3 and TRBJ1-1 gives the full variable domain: GAGVSQTPSNKVTEKGKYVELRCDPISGHTALYWYRQSLGQGPEFLIYFQGTGAADDSGLPNDRFFAVRPEGSVSTLKIQRTERGDSAVYLCASSLEGQNTEAFFGQGTRLTVV.